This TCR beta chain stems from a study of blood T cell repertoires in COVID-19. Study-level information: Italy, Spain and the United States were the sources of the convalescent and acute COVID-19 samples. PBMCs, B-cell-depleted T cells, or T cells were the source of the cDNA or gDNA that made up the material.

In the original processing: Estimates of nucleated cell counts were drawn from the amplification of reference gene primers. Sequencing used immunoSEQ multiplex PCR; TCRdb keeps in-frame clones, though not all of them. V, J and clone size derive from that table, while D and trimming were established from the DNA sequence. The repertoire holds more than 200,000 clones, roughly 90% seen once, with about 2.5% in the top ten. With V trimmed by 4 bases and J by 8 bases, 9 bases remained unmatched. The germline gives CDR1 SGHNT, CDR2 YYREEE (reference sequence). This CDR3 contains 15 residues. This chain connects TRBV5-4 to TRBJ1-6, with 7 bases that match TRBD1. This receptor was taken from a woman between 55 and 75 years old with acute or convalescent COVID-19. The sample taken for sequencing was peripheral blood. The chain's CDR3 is CASSRRDRGDSPLHF. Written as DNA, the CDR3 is TGTGCCAGCAGCCGCCGGGACAGAGGGGATTCACCCCTCCACTTT. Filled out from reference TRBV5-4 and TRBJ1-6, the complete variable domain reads ETGVTQSPTHLIKTRGQQVTLRCSSQSGHNTVSWYQQALGQGPQFIFQYYREEENGRGNFPPRFSGLQFPNYSSELNVNALELDDSALYLCASSRRDRGDSPLHFGNGTRLTVT.